These 22 T cell receptor beta chains share one sample of origin, sequenced in a study of T-cell reconstitution after alpha-beta-depleted transplantation in children. During its preparation, the TCRbeta library received unique molecular identifiers. Each CDR3 protein is one row after TCRdb ran MiXCR on the PCR reads. The data contain 300,000 or so distinct CDR3 sequences, approximately 23% of them singletons. The material was PBMCs, mostly from graft donor cells, obtained 180 days after TCRalphabeta/CD19-depleted stem cell transplant. These receptors were taken from a male patient aged 10 to 17 who had a stem cell transplant for acute lymphoblastic leukemia, so the T cells may come from the graft donor.

This clonotype was observed a few times. The chain is built from TRBV6-6 and TRBJ2-1; possibly TRBD1 or TRBD2 for D (5 bases each). In germline, CDR1 is MNHNY, CDR2 SVGAGI (reference sequence). V was shortened by 6 bases and J by 10 bases, with 13 bases between the two germline ends. The CDR3 spans 12 residues. The CDR3 DNA reads TGTGCCAGCAGCGGACCAGGGACCGAGCAGTTCTTC. This encodes CASSGPGTEQFF.

This clonotype was seen a few times. The chain carries TRBV2 and TRBJ2-7, with D possibly TRBD2 on 6 matching bases. V lost 6 bases and J lost 2, with 14 bases in between. Germline loops: CDR1 SNHLY, CDR2 FYNNEI. The CDR3 has 14 amino acids. CDR3 region: CASRWWREPYEQYF. The CDR3 DNA follows: TGTGCCAGCAGGTGGTGGCGGGAACCCTACGAGCAGTACTTC.

The rearrangement joins TRBV20-1 to TRBJ2-7; D may be TRBD2 (6 bases). This CDR3 region has 15 residues. The V end was cut by 5 bases, the J end by 3 bases, with 20 bases between. Looked up from germline, CDR1 is DFQATT and CDR2 is SNEGSKA (reference sequence). This CDR3 reads CSAPKGGKVDYEQYF. DNA for the CDR3: TGCAGTGCTCCGAAAGGCGGGAAGGTGGACTACGAGCAGTACTTC.

This clonotype occurred a few times. The rearrangement joins TRBV5-1 to TRBJ1-1; 8 bases match TRBD1. Germline V gives CDR1 SGHRS, CDR2 YFSETQ. CDR3 length: 16 amino acids. J lost 0 bases, V lost 4 bases, and 8 bases had no gene match. The CDR3 nucleotides read TGCGCCAGCAGCCACTGGACAGGGAACATGAACACTGAAGCTTTCTTT. Translated: CASSHWTGNMNTEAFF. Complete variable domain (other parts from reference TRBV5-1 and TRBJ1-1): KAGVTQTPRYLIKTRGQQVTLSCSPISGHRSVSWYQQTPGQGLQFLFEYFSETQRNKGNFPGRFSGRQFSNSRSEMNVSTLELGDSALYLCASSHWTGNMNTEAFFGQGTRLTVV.

The chain combines TRBV27 with TRBJ2-5; 7 nucleotides align to TRBD2. This CDR3 is 17 amino acids long. The germline CDR1 and CDR2 sequences are MNHEY and SMNVEV (reference sequence). Trimming cost V 6 bases and J 7 bases; bases outside gene matches: 20. CDR3 nucleotide sequence: TGTGCCAGCAGCCCAAGCGGCTCGACTAGCCGCCAGGGGACCCAGTACTTC. Its translation: CASSPSGSTSRQGTQYF.

V is TRBV4-1 and J is TRBJ2-7, with a weak D call TRBD2 (6 bases). The CDR3 spans 16 residues. V was pared by 0 bases and J by 3 bases, with 15 bases between. Germline CDR1 MGHRA, CDR2 YSYEKL. This CDR3 is CASSQDPVGGNYEQYF. CDR3 sequence (DNA): TGCGCCAGCAGCCAAGATCCGGTCGGGGGAAACTACGAGCAGTACTTC.

This clonotype was seen only a few times. The V and J genes are TRBV11-2 and TRBJ1-4; 9 bases match TRBD1. The CDR3 spans 14 residues. Losses at the gene ends were 5 bases for V and 8 bases for J; bases not matched to a gene: 6. Germline V gene sequence: CDR1 SGHAT, CDR2 FQNNGV. The DNA of the CDR3 is TGTGCCAGCAGCCACTACAGGGGGCAAGAAAAACTGTTTTTT. Amino acid sequence: CASSHYRGQEKLFF.

This chain connects TRBV24-1 to TRBJ2-2; D is ambiguous. This CDR3 spans 14 amino acids. V was cut by 8 bases and J by 3 bases, with 12 bases left in between. Germline loops: CDR1 KGHDR, CDR2 SFDVKD. Here the CDR3 DNA reads TGTGCCACCACGCTCTACAGACACACCGGGGAGCTGTTTTTT. Its protein product is CATTLYRHTGELFF.

The V call is TRBV6-1, the J call TRBJ2-7; D unclear. V lost 7 bases and J 4 bases, leaving 8 bases between the germline ends. The CDR3 runs to 11 residues. Germline V gene sequence: CDR1 MNHNS, CDR2 SASEGT. This chain's CDR3 is CASTQFYEQYF. In DNA form, the CDR3 reads TGTGCCAGCACACAGTTTTACGAGCAGTACTTC.

A few counts support this clonotype. This chain uses TRBV7-7 with TRBJ2-2; D remains unclear. The CDR3 sequence is 15 residues long. Deletions cut 2 bases from V and 4 bases from J, with 11 bases between. Germline V lookup: CDR1 SSHAT, CDR2 FNYEAQ (reference sequence). Here the CDR3 DNA reads TGTGCCAGCAGCTTAAACACCAGAAGCACCGGGGAGCTGTTTTTT. Translation gives CASSLNTRSTGELFF.

V usage is TRBV2 and J usage is TRBJ2-4; D ambiguous. Looked up from germline, CDR1 is SNHLY and CDR2 is FYNNEI. This CDR3 contains 15 residues. V was clipped by 7 bases and J by 0 bases, with 13 bases between them. In DNA, the CDR3 is TGTGCCAGCATTAAATTGGTACTAGCCAAAAACATTCAGTACTTC. Translation gives CASIKLVLAKNIQYF.

The chain couples TRBV6-2 or TRBV6-3 to TRBJ2-5; TRBD2 might be the D (6 bases). V was clipped by 2 bases and J by 5 bases, with 21 bases between them. The CDR3 contains 17 residues. The germline CDR1 and CDR2 sequences are MNHEY and SVGEGT. The CDR3 DNA sequence: TGTGCCAGCAGTTACCTGCGGGGTCGCAAGGGGAGGGAGACCCAGTACTTC. This gives the protein CASSYLRGRKGRETQYF.

The CDR3 DNA sequence: TGCGCCAGCAGGGCGACTAGCGGATCCTACAATGAGCAGTTCTTC. Translation gives CASRATSGSYNEQFF. This rearrangement joins TRBV10-2 to TRBJ2-1; TRBD2 matches at 9 bases. The CDR3 is made up of 15 amino acids. V lost 6 bases, J lost 1 base, and 4 bases stayed unmatched. Germline CDR1 reads WSHSY; CDR2 reads SAAADI.

The gene calls are TRBV21-1 and TRBJ2-1; the table assigns TRBD2, which was not confirmed against the DNA. TRBV21-1 corresponds to a pseudogene. CDR3 length equals 17 residues. DNA for the CDR3: TGTGCCAGCAGCAAAGGGGGGACCAGGGGAGGGGGCAATGAGCAGTTCTTC. Its protein product is CASSKGGTRGGGNEQFF.

In this sample, this clonotype turned up many times. V is TRBV4-1 and J is TRBJ2-7; D possibly corresponds to TRBD2 (7 bases). The germline gives CDR1 MGHRA, CDR2 YSYEKL. This CDR3 contains 16 residues. Trimming cost V 8 bases and J 6 bases, with 26 bases left between them. CDR3 protein: CASGLVLIRGSGEQYF. Written as DNA, the CDR3 is TGCGCCAGCGGACTAGTGCTGATAAGGGGGAGCGGCGAGCAGTACTTC.

CDR3 nucleotide sequence: TGTGCCAGCAGTTTAAATTTCAGGTCCTACGAGCAGTACTTC. This translates into CASSLNFRSYEQYF. The chain is built from TRBV28 and TRBJ2-7; no definite D call. Germline V gene lookup returns CDR1 MDHEN and CDR2 SYDVKM. V lost 2 bases and J lost 1, with 9 bases in between. The CDR3 sequence is 14 residues long.

This clonotype has a handful of counts. This chain connects TRBV5-1 to TRBJ1-2, with TRBD1 identical over 7 bases. The CDR3 spans 15 residues. V dropped 1 base and J dropped 4; count of bases not matched to a gene: 7. The germline V gene has CDR1 SGHRS and CDR2 YFSETQ. CDR3 coding DNA: TGCGCCAGCAGCTTGTCAGGACAGGCGCCCTATGGCTACACCTTC. Its protein is CASSLSGQAPYGYTF.

This clonotype has only a few counts. For the CDR3, the DNA is TGCAGCGTTGTGTCTGCTCAAGAGACCCAGTACTTC. It is translated as CSVVSAQETQYF. The genes are TRBV29-1 and TRBJ2-5; D not resolved. The CDR3 is 12 amino acids. Germline V gene sequence: CDR1 SQVTM, CDR2 ANQGSEA. V shed 4 bases and J shed 2 bases, with 8 bases lying between them.

This clonotype was counted between two and nine times. The CDR3 DNA reads TGTGCCAGCAGCTTAGGATATGGACAGGATTATGGCTACACCTTC. Translating it yields CASSLGYGQDYGYTF. The chain combines TRBV7-6 with TRBJ1-2, with 7 bases that match TRBD1. The CDR3 runs 15 residues. In germline, CDR1 is SGHVS, CDR2 FNYEAQ. V lost 1 base to trimming and J lost 5 bases; unmatched junction nucleotides: 7.

CDR3 sequence (DNA): TGTGCCAGCAGCCCTCAAGGACTGTGGGAAAAACTGTTTTTT. This codes for CASSPQGLWEKLFF. This chain joins TRBV4-2 and TRBJ1-4; D is unclear. V lost 4 bases and J lost 8, with 14 bases in between. CDR3 length equals 14 residues. Looked up from germline, CDR1 is LGHNA and CDR2 is YNFKEQ.

This clonotype was recorded at least ten times. This chain uses TRBV29-1 with TRBJ2-5; D ambiguous. The CDR3 extends over 10 amino acids. CDR1 is SQVTM, CDR2 ANQGSEA, per germline. V gave up 4 bases and J gave up 4 bases, with 4 bases separating them. CDR3 loop: CSVVGETQYF. CDR3 nucleotide sequence: TGCAGCGTTGTGGGAGAGACCCAGTACTTC.

The CDR3 region has the DNA TGCGCCAGCAGCTTGGGGGACGGCGATGAGCAGTTCTTC. Residues: CASSLGDGDEQFF. V is TRBV5-1 and J is TRBJ2-1; D tentatively fits TRBD1 or TRBD2 (5 bases each). The V gene lost 0 bases and the J gene lost 8 bases, with 9 bases spanning the gap. This CDR3 region has 13 residues. The germline V gene encodes CDR1 SGHRS and CDR2 YFSETQ.